Each of the 28 T cell receptor beta chains below was sequenced from the same sample in a study of OX40 agonist ivuxolimab in advanced cancers. TCRdb's copy holds only in-frame clones and misses some; the assay was immunoSEQ multiplex PCR. The table lists 55,000 to 65,000 clones, 85% of them singletons. Specimen: CD4+ or CD8+ T cells sorted from blood, collected in a trial of the OX40 agonist ivuxolimab. These receptors all stem from an adult with an advanced solid tumor such as melanoma, head and neck, liver or kidney cancer.

The chain combines TRBV5-5 with TRBJ2-2, with a possible D match to TRBD1 (6 bases). V was clipped by 4 bases and J by 1 base, with 11 bases between them. CDR1 SGHKS and CDR2 YYEKEE come from the germline V gene (reference sequence). There are 15 residues in the CDR3. As DNA, the CDR3 is TGTGCCAGCAGCGCCGGGACACTGAACACCGGGGAGCTGTTTTTT. Translation: CASSAGTLNTGELFF.

The chain carries TRBV2 and TRBJ1-1, with a weak D call TRBD1 (5 bases). There are 13 residues in the CDR3. Germline values: CDR1 SNHLY, CDR2 FYNNEI. V was shortened by 2 bases and J by 7 bases, with 11 bases between the two germline ends. CDR3: CASSEKRDLEAFF. The DNA for the CDR3 is TGTGCCAGCAGTGAAAAGCGGGACCTTGAAGCTTTCTTT. Full variable domain (outside the CDR3, taken from reference TRBV2 and TRBJ1-1): EPEVTQTPSHQVTQMGQEVILRCVPISNHLYFYWYRQILGQKVEFLVSFYNNEISEKSEIFDDQFSVERPDGSNFTLKIRSTKLEDSAMYFCASSEKRDLEAFFGQGTRLTVV.

The rearrangement joins TRBV19 to TRBJ2-2; perhaps TRBD2 as D (5 bases). Germline values: CDR1 LNHDA, CDR2 SQIVND (reference sequence). Trimming removed 5 bases from V and 0 bases from J, with 16 bases in between. The CDR3 consists of 17 residues. The CDR3 loop reads CASSLRRTVSNTGELFF. The DNA of the CDR3 is TGTGCCAGTAGTTTACGTCGGACTGTCTCGAACACCGGGGAGCTGTTTTTT. The entire variable domain, with the rest obtained from reference TRBV19 and TRBJ2-2, is as follows: DGGITQSPKYLFRKEGQNVTLSCEQNLNHDAMYWYRQDPGQGLRLIYYSQIVNDFQKGDIAEGYSVSREKKESFPLTVTSAQKNPTAFYLCASSLRRTVSNTGELFFGEGSRLTVL.

This clone was picked up one time. The chain links TRBV6-1 to TRBJ2-1, with D tentatively TRBD1 (5 bases). The V end lost 1 base, the J end lost 8 bases, and 15 bases lay between the germline ends. CDR3 size: 15 residues. Germline assignment: CDR1 MNHNS and CDR2 SASEGT. CDR3 nucleotide sequence: TGTGCCAGCAGTGAAGGGGGCAGGGATAGTCATGAGCAGTTCTTC. Encoded protein: CASSEGGRDSHEQFF.

The chain uses TRBV19 and TRBJ2-7, with TRBD1 matching over 10 bases. Looked up from germline, CDR1 is LNHDA and CDR2 is SQIVND (reference sequence). V was pared by 6 bases and J by 4 bases, with 6 bases of the junction left unmatched. There are 14 residues in the CDR3. CDR3 bases: TGTGCCAGTAGCACCCAGGGACAGGGGTACGAGCAGTACTTC. Amino acids: CASSTQGQGYEQYF. Together with reference TRBV19 and TRBJ2-7, the CDR3 gives the full variable domain: DGGITQSPKYLFRKEGQNVTLSCEQNLNHDAMYWYRQDPGQGLRLIYYSQIVNDFQKGDIAEGYSVSREKKESFPLTVTSAQKNPTAFYLCASSTQGQGYEQYFGPGTRLTVT.

Written as DNA, the CDR3 is TGTGCCAGCAATCCGCGGGACCCGCGGCGGGAGACCCAGTACTTC. This sequence encodes CASNPRDPRRETQYF. The V gene is TRBV2, the J gene TRBJ2-5; tentative D call: TRBD2 (6 bases). CDR1 and CDR2 from the germline V gene are SNHLY and FYNNEI. The V gene lost 7 bases and the J gene lost 5 bases, with 20 bases spanning the gap. CDR3 length equals 15 residues.

V and J are TRBV7-9 and TRBJ1-5; D may be TRBD1 (6 bases). From germline, CDR1 is SEHNR and CDR2 FQNEAQ (reference sequence). The CDR3 has 13 residues. The germline V and J ends were trimmed by 5 bases and 7 bases, with 12 bases remaining between them. The CDR3 coding sequence is TGTGCCAGCAGCGCAACAGGGTCCCAGCCCCAGCATTTT. It codes for CASSATGSQPQHF. Supplemented by reference TRBV7-9 and TRBJ1-5, the full variable domain reads DTGVSQNPRHKITKRGQNVTFRCDPISEHNRLYWYRQTLGQGPEFLTYFQNEAQLEKSRLLSDRFSAERPKGSFSTLEIQRTEQGDSAMYLCASSATGSQPQHFGDGTRLSIL.

J is TRBJ2-1 and V is TRBV29-1, with TRBD2 identical over 15 bases. Germline-derived CDR1 and CDR2 are SQVTM and ANQGSEA. This CDR3 region has 14 residues. V lost 6 bases, J lost 6 bases, and 3 bases stayed unmatched. The DNA of the CDR3 is TGCAGCGTCGGACTAGCGGGGGGGGTCAATGAGCAGTTCTTC. It translates to CSVGLAGGVNEQFF.

This chain connects TRBV11-3 to TRBJ2-1, with 7 bases fitting TRBD2. With 1 base clipped from V and 5 bases from J, the junction kept 8 bases outside the gene matches. The length of the CDR3 is 16 residues. Germline-derived CDR1 and CDR2 are SGHNT and YENEEA. CDR3 protein: CASSLGSGIAHNEQFF. CDR3 bases: TGTGCCAGCAGCTTAGGGAGCGGGATTGCCCACAATGAGCAGTTCTTC.

This chain joins TRBV7-9 and TRBJ1-2; 12 bases line up with TRBD1. This CDR3 contains 15 residues. Germline CDR1 is SEHNR and CDR2 is FQNEAQ (reference sequence). V trimming: 5 bases; J trimming: 8 bases; junction bases outside the gene matches: 9. DNA for the CDR3: TGTGCCAGCAGCGTCTCCGGGACAGGGGGCGAAGGCTACACCTTC. Encoded protein: CASSVSGTGGEGYTF.

V and J are TRBV30 and TRBJ1-2, with D unresolved. Trimming removed 5 bases at V and 8 bases at J, with 18 bases between. The CDR3 length is 13 residues. The germline gives CDR1 GTSNPN, CDR2 SVGIG (reference sequence). The DNA for the CDR3 is TGTGCCTGGGACCGCGGACTAAAGACGGGCTACACCTTC. The encoded protein is CAWDRGLKTGYTF.

This chain links TRBV5-1 with TRBJ2-7, with 10 bases identical to TRBD2. This CDR3 comprises 16 residues. The germline V gene has CDR1 SGHRS and CDR2 YFSETQ. With 4 bases clipped from V and 2 bases from J, the junction kept 9 bases outside the gene matches. CDR3 sequence reads: CASSPEASGGPYEQYF. CDR3 DNA: TGCGCCAGCAGCCCCGAGGCTAGCGGGGGACCCTACGAGCAGTACTTC.

The chain carries TRBV5-8 and TRBJ2-7; the D gene is possibly TRBD2 (5 bases). Germline V gene data show CDR1 as SGHTS and CDR2 as YDEGEE. V was pared by 4 bases and J by 5 bases, with 13 bases between. The CDR3 runs 13 residues. CDR3 sequence reads: CASSRGPWDEQYF. The CDR3 DNA is TGTGCCAGCAGCCGAGGGCCCTGGGACGAGCAGTACTTC. The entire variable domain, with the rest obtained from reference TRBV5-8 and TRBJ2-7, is as follows: EAGVTQSPTHLIKTRGQQATLRCSPISGHTSVYWYQQALGLGLQFLLWYDEGEERNRGNFPPRFSGRQFPNYSSELNVNALELEDSALYLCASSRGPWDEQYFGPGTRLTVT.

This clone occurred once. The gene calls are TRBV4-1 and TRBJ1-6; 7 nucleotides line up with TRBD1. CDR1 and CDR2 (germline): MGHRA, YSYEKL. Trimming took 2 bases from V and 5 from J; bases not matched to a gene: 0. This CDR3 has 14 amino acids. The chain's CDR3 is CASSQQGDNSPLHF. In nucleotides, the CDR3 is TGCGCCAGCAGCCAACAGGGGGATAATTCACCCCTCCACTTT.

The chain is built from TRBV21-1 and TRBJ2-7; TRBD2, as called in the table, went unchecked against the DNA. TRBV21-1 is a pseudogene locus. The CDR3 length is 13 residues. The CDR3 sequence: CASRVGPPYEQYF. The DNA of the CDR3 is TGTGCCAGTCGGGTCGGTCCTCCCTACGAGCAGTACTTC.

The J gene is TRBJ2-5, the V gene TRBV19; weak D call: TRBD2 (5 bases). The better agreement between TRBJ2-7 and the DNA end casts doubt on the J call. The CDR3 loop spans 17 amino acids. CDR1 and CDR2 (germline): LNHDA, SQIVND (reference sequence). CDR3 sequence (DNA): TGTGCCAGTAGCCCTGGGCACCTGGGCCTCGGAGGATACGAGCAGTACTTC. It codes for CASSPGHLGLGGYEQYF.

The rearrangement joins TRBV19 to TRBJ2-2; possibly TRBD1 for D (5 bases). The germline V gene has CDR1 LNHDA and CDR2 SQIVND (reference sequence). The CDR3 loop spans 14 amino acids. V was trimmed by 3 bases and J by 5 bases, leaving 10 bases between them. CDR3 bases: TGTGCCAGTAGTATGCAGGGTGGGACCGGGGAGCTGTTTTTT. Translated, it gives CASSMQGGTGELFF.

The J gene is TRBJ2-5, the V gene TRBV9; TRBD2 matches at 11 bases. Germline trimming cut 2 bases from V and 5 bases from J; bases unmatched to any gene: 5. This CDR3 has 15 amino acids. The germline V gene encodes CDR1 SGDLS and CDR2 YYNGEE. The DNA of the CDR3 is TGTGCCAGCAGCGTCGGGACTAGCGGAGGGGAGACCCAGTACTTC. This encodes CASSVGTSGGETQYF.

V gene TRBV9 combines with J gene TRBJ2-5; D is perhaps TRBD2 (6 bases). Trimming took 2 bases from V and 5 from J, leaving 16 bases between them. The CDR3 covers 15 residues. Germline V lookup: CDR1 SGDLS, CDR2 YYNGEE. Written as DNA, the CDR3 is TGTGCCAGCAGCGTCGGAGGTAGCGGTGGGGAGACCCAGTACTTC. Translation gives CASSVGGSGGETQYF.

The chain uses TRBV6-6 and TRBJ1-1, with 7 bases aligning to TRBD1. The CDR3 extends over 14 amino acids. With 6 bases clipped from V and 5 bases from J, the junction kept 9 bases outside the gene matches. Germline CDR1 is MNHNY and CDR2 is SVGAGI (reference sequence). CDR3 in amino acids: CASSQQGISTEAFF. DNA of the CDR3: TGTGCCAGCAGCCAACAGGGGATTAGTACTGAAGCTTTCTTT.

This chain links TRBV11-2 with TRBJ2-5; TRBD2 agrees at 11 bases. The CDR3 has 16 residues. Per germline, CDR1 SGHAT and CDR2 FQNNGV. Trimming cost V 7 bases and J 0 bases; bases outside gene matches: 7. The CDR3 reads CASTRTSGSYQETQYF. DNA of the CDR3: TGTGCCAGCACTCGGACTAGCGGGTCGTACCAAGAGACCCAGTACTTC.

The chain uses TRBV30 and TRBJ1-2; the D is unclear. Germline V gene sequence: CDR1 GTSNPN, CDR2 SVGIG (reference sequence). The CDR3 covers 11 residues. Trimming left V 4 bases short and J 2 bases short, with 5 bases between. CDR3 loop: CAWNNNYGYTF. CDR3 bases: TGTGCCTGGAATAACAACTATGGCTACACCTTC.

The chain is built from TRBV19 and TRBJ2-2; 10 bases agree with TRBD2. V lost 3 bases and J lost 7; bases outside the gene matches: 17. The CDR3 contains 19 residues. In germline, CDR1 is LNHDA, CDR2 SQIVND (reference sequence). The CDR3 here is CASSIWPGLGLAYGGELFF. The CDR3 DNA reads TGTGCCAGTAGTATTTGGCCAGGGCTGGGACTAGCGTATGGCGGGGAGCTGTTTTTT. Full variable domain (missing parts from reference TRBV19 and TRBJ2-2): DGGITQSPKYLFRKEGQNVTLSCEQNLNHDAMYWYRQDPGQGLRLIYYSQIVNDFQKGDIAEGYSVSREKKESFPLTVTSAQKNPTAFYLCASSIWPGLGLAYGGELFFGEGSRLTVL.

The CDR3 loop reads CSDAVGGAKNIQYF. The CDR3 coding sequence is TGCAGCGACGCGGTGGGAGGGGCCAAAAACATTCAGTACTTC. The rearrangement uses TRBV29-1 and TRBJ2-4, with 7 bases fitting TRBD2. V dropped 7 bases and J dropped 1; count of bases not matched to a gene: 7. Looked up from germline, CDR1 is SQVTM and CDR2 is ANQGSEA. The CDR3 contains 14 residues.

With regard to this clone: This sample also contains other DNA sequences that code for the same CDR3. This rearrangement joins TRBV29-1 to TRBJ1-2, with 9 nucleotides matching TRBD1. Per the germline V gene, CDR1 is SQVTM and CDR2 is ANQGSEA. V was pared by 6 bases and J by 3 bases, with 5 bases of the junction left unmatched. The CDR3 is 13 residues long. The CDR3 bases are TGCAGCGTCGAACAGGGGGCAGACTATGGCTACACCTTC. This encodes CSVEQGADYGYTF.

This sequence joins TRBV28 and TRBJ1-4; D call uncertain. V lost 5 bases to trimming and J lost 11 bases, with 21 bases between them. Germline values: CDR1 MDHEN, CDR2 SYDVKM. CDR3 length equals 15 residues. CDR3 in DNA: TGTGCCAGCAGTCAACCCGGGCCTACTCTTGACAAACTGTTTTTT. Protein: CASSQPGPTLDKLFF. Full variable domain (rest looked up from reference TRBV28 and TRBJ1-4): DVKVTQSSRYLVKRTGEKVFLECVQDMDHENMFWYRQDPGLGLRLIYFSYDVKMKEKGDIPEGYSVSREKKERFSLILESASTNQTSMYLCASSQPGPTLDKLFFGSGTQLSVL.

V and J are TRBV5-1 and TRBJ2-3; 8 bases agree with TRBD2. Germline V gene lookup returns CDR1 SGHRS and CDR2 YFSETQ. This CDR3 is built from 15 residues. J was trimmed by 3 bases and V by 1 base; bases with no gene match: 4. The CDR3 loop is CASSLKREGTDTQYF. The CDR3 coding sequence is TGCGCCAGCAGCTTGAAACGGGAGGGGACAGATACGCAGTATTTT.

About this clone: Other DNA sequences in the same sample also yield this CDR3. The chain employs TRBV7-3 and TRBJ2-3; 13 nucleotides align to TRBD2. This CDR3 comprises 16 residues. The germline CDR1 and CDR2 sequences are SGHTA and FQGTGA. Trimming took 2 bases from V and 1 from J; bases not matched to a gene: 0. CDR3 coding DNA: TGTGCCAGCAGCTTAGGACTAGCGGGGGGCACAGATACGCAGTATTTT. Translating gives CASSLGLAGGTDTQYF.